Below, one T cell receptor beta chain is given with its context. These data come from a study of shared clonotypes between healthy human individuals. Generated by immunoSEQ multiplex PCR, the TCRdb table keeps only in-frame clones and is missing some. The sample yields approximately 980,000 clones, 70% to 85% seen once. With 0 bases removed from V and 8 bases from J, the gap between germline ends came to 14 bases. The CDR3 is 15 amino acids. The germline CDR1 and CDR2 sequences are MNHNY and SVGAGI (reference sequence). The specimen was memory CD4+ T cells sorted from blood. Subset indicated: CD45RA-negative fraction. The clonotype comes from a man younger than 35 in good health. The rearrangement links TRBV6-6 to TRBJ2-1; no definite D call. CDR3: CASSYSTTVLHEQFF. The CDR3 region has the DNA TGTGCCAGCAGTTACTCGACAACGGTCCTTCATGAGCAGTTCTTC.